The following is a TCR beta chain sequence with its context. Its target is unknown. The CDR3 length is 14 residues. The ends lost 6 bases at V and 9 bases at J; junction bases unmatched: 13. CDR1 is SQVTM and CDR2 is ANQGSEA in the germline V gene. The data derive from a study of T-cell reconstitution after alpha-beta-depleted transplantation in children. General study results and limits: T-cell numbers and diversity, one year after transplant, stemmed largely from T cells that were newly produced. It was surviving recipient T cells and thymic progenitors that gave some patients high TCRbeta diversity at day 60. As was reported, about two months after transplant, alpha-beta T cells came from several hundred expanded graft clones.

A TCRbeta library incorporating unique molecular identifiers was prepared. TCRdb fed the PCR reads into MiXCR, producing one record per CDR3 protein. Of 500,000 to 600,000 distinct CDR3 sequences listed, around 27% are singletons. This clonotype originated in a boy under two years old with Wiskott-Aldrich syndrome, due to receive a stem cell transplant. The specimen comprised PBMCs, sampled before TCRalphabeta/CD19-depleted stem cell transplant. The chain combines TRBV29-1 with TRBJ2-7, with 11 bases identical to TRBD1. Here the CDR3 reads CSVDSGTGGRVQYF. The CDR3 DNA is TGCAGCGTCGACTCCGGGACAGGGGGTAGGGTGCAGTACTTC.